The 19 T cell receptor beta chains in this list originate from one sample, sequenced in a study of blood T cell repertoires in COVID-19. Clones were sequenced by immunoSEQ multiplex PCR, and TCRdb holds only the in-frame ones, with some missing. The table records tens of thousands of clones, over 80% of them present only once. Sequencing input: peripheral blood. The receptors were sampled from a man aged 25-45 years with COVID-19, enrolled during active disease.

The rearrangement links TRBV28 to TRBJ1-2; weak D call: TRBD1 (6 bases). Germline V lookup: CDR1 MDHEN, CDR2 SYDVKM. This CDR3 comprises 15 residues. The V end was cut by 5 bases, the J end by 6 bases, with 19 bases between. Here the CDR3 reads CASSPGTSNSHGYTF. The CDR3, as DNA: TGTGCCAGCAGTCCCGGGACATCCAACTCCCATGGCTACACCTTC.

This chain connects TRBV2 to TRBJ1-1; the match to TRBD1 covers 8 bases. Unmatched junction bases numbered 4, after V lost 6 bases and J lost 1 base. This CDR3 has 14 amino acids. CDR1 is SNHLY and CDR2 is FYNNEI in the germline V gene. CDR3 in amino acids: CASRGQEQNTEAFF. CDR3 bases: TGTGCCAGCAGGGGACAGGAACAGAACACTGAAGCTTTCTTT.

V and J are TRBV6-6 and TRBJ2-1; 14 nucleotides align to TRBD2. Germline V lookup: CDR1 MNHNY, CDR2 SVGAGI (reference sequence). There are 17 residues in the CDR3. Unmatched junction bases numbered 9, after V lost 5 bases and J lost 6 bases. The CDR3 coding sequence is TGTGCCAGCAGTCGTCCCGGGACTAGCGGGAGACCCAATGAGCAGTTCTTC. It translates to CASSRPGTSGRPNEQFF.

The rearrangement uses TRBV28 and TRBJ2-6; weak D call: TRBD1 (6 bases). CDR3 size: 17 residues. Looked up from germline, CDR1 is MDHEN and CDR2 is SYDVKM. V was trimmed by 7 bases and J by 0 bases, leaving 16 bases between them. CDR3 protein: CASTRGGSSSGANVLTF. The DNA of the CDR3 is TGTGCCAGCACCAGAGGGGGATCAAGCTCTGGGGCCAACGTCCTGACTTTC.

J is TRBJ1-2 and V is TRBV4-3; D perhaps matches TRBD1 (5 bases). Germline V gene lookup returns CDR1 LGHNA and CDR2 YSLEER. V dropped 0 bases and J dropped 2 bases, with 7 bases sitting between them. The CDR3 has 14 amino acids. In nucleotides, the CDR3 is TGCGCCAGCAGCCAAGATCCAGGGAACTATGGCTACACCTTC. Its translation: CASSQDPGNYGYTF.

The V gene is TRBV6-4, the J gene TRBJ2-1; D remains ambiguous. The CDR3 has 13 residues. Deletions cut 0 bases from V and 3 bases from J, with 3 bases between. Germline CDR1 MRHNA, CDR2 SNTAGT. The CDR3 loop is CASSDSSYNEQFF. In nucleotides, the CDR3 is TGTGCCAGCAGTGACTCTAGCTACAATGAGCAGTTCTTC.

This sequence joins TRBV9 and TRBJ2-3, with 11 bases matching TRBD2. Germline CDR1 reads SGDLS; CDR2 reads YYNGEE. The CDR3 is 16 amino acids. Trimming cost V 0 bases and J 6 bases; bases outside gene matches: 6. The CDR3 loop is CASSVVLAGVGDTQYF. The DNA of the CDR3 is TGTGCCAGCAGCGTAGTACTAGCGGGAGTTGGCGATACGCAGTATTTT. Based on the CDR3 plus reference TRBV9 and TRBJ2-3, the full variable domain is DSGVTQTPKHLITATGQRVTLRCSPRSGDLSVYWYQQSLDQGLQFLIQYYNGEERAKGNILERFSAQQFPDLHSELNLSSLELGDSALYFCASSVVLAGVGDTQYFGPGTRLTVL.

This clone was observed a few times. This chain connects TRBV11-2 to TRBJ1-4; D perhaps matches TRBD1 (5 bases). The ends were cut back, 5 bases at V and 5 bases at J, with 15 bases in the middle. Per germline, CDR1 SGHAT and CDR2 FQNNGV. The CDR3 extends over 15 amino acids. The CDR3 DNA sequence: TGTGCCAGCAGCCAAGCGGGGCACGGGAATGAAAAACTGTTTTTT. Protein sequence: CASSQAGHGNEKLFF.

The V and J genes are TRBV30 and TRBJ2-5, with a weak D call TRBD1 (7 bases). The CDR3 has 15 amino acids. Per the germline V gene, CDR1 is GTSNPN and CDR2 is SVGIG (reference sequence). Trimming pared 3 bases from V and 1 base from J, leaving 15 bases between. The CDR3 DNA sequence: TGTGCCTGGAGAGGTCAGGGGGGCGGCCAAGAGACCCAGTACTTC. This sequence encodes CAWRGQGGGQETQYF. The whole variable domain, remainder taken from reference TRBV30 and TRBJ2-5, is SQTIHQWPATLVQPVGSPLSLECTVEGTSNPNLYWYRQAAGRGLQLLFYSVGIGQISSEVPQNLSASRPQDRQFILSSKKLLLSDSGFYLCAWRGQGGGQETQYFGPGTRLLVL.

The chain links TRBV11-2 to TRBJ2-3, with 10 nucleotides matching TRBD2. J was trimmed by 5 bases and V by 5 bases; bases with no gene match: 7. The CDR3 runs to 15 residues. CDR1 SGHAT and CDR2 FQNNGV come from the germline V gene. In DNA, the CDR3 is TGTGCCAGCAGCCTTACTAGCGGGAAGGGAGATACGCAGTATTTT. This encodes CASSLTSGKGDTQYF. The full variable domain, rest sourced from reference TRBV11-2 and TRBJ2-3, is EAGVAQSPRYKIIEKRQSVAFWCNPISGHATLYWYQQILGQGPKLLIQFQNNGVVDDSQLPKDRFSAERLKGVDSTLKIQPAKLEDSAVYLCASSLTSGKGDTQYFGPGTRLTVL.

This clone was counted between two and nine times. The rearrangement joins TRBV6-5 to TRBJ2-5; 7 nucleotides match TRBD2. CDR1 MNHEY and CDR2 SVGAGI come from the germline V gene. This CDR3 spans 12 amino acids. J gave up 6 bases and V 7 bases, and 5 bases lay outside the gene matches. The CDR3 coding sequence is TGTGCCAGCATTTCGGGGGGACAGACCCAGTACTTC. Encoded protein: CASISGGQTQYF.

The CDR3 DNA reads TGTGCCAGTAGTATGGAAACCGGGAGCTTCTATGGCTACACCTTC. It encodes CASSMETGSFYGYTF. The genes are TRBV19 and TRBJ1-2; D gene ambiguous. The CDR3 covers 15 residues. V was shortened by 3 bases and J by 4 bases, with 15 bases between the two germline ends. The germline V gene has CDR1 LNHDA and CDR2 SQIVND (reference sequence).

V and J are TRBV7-2 and TRBJ1-1; TRBD1 matches 7 bases. V was clipped by 6 bases and J by 1 base; unmatched bases: 5. CDR3 length: 14 residues. Per the germline V gene, CDR1 is SGHTA and CDR2 is FQGNSA. This CDR3 reads CASSLGTENTEAFF. For the CDR3, the DNA is TGTGCCAGCAGTCTCGGGACAGAGAACACTGAAGCTTTCTTT.

V gene TRBV7-9 combines with J gene TRBJ1-1, with D hard to call. Germline V lookup: CDR1 SEHNR, CDR2 FQNEAQ (reference sequence). The CDR3 spans 14 residues. Trimming removed 1 base at V and 0 bases at J, with 6 bases between. The CDR3 coding sequence is TGTGCCAGCAGCTTAGGGGCACTGAACACTGAAGCTTTCTTT. This encodes CASSLGALNTEAFF.

The chain couples TRBV11-1 to TRBJ2-1, with 7 bases lining up with TRBD1. V lost 7 bases, J lost 4 bases, and 4 bases stayed unmatched. CDR1 is SGHAT, CDR2 FQDESV, per germline (reference sequence). CDR3 length: 13 residues. CDR3 sequence reads: CASNEDRYNEQFF. CDR3 nucleotides: TGTGCCAGCAACGAGGACAGGTACAATGAGCAGTTCTTC.

The chain combines TRBV3-1 (or the pseudogene TRBV3-2) with TRBJ2-7; D remains unclear. The CDR3 spans 15 residues. The germline V gene has CDR1 LGHDT and CDR2 YNNKEL (reference sequence). Deletions cut 1 base from V and 2 bases from J, with 12 bases between. CDR3 residues: CASSQGQRVAYEQYF. As DNA, the CDR3 is TGTGCCAGCAGCCAAGGGCAACGGGTAGCCTACGAGCAGTACTTC.

This clone was seen only a few times. The chain uses TRBV7-8 and TRBJ2-2, with 10 bases fitting TRBD2. Per germline, CDR1 SGHVS and CDR2 FQNEAQ. The length of the CDR3 is 17 residues. Trimming at V came to 5 bases and at J to 0 bases, leaving 6 bases not matched to a gene. The CDR3 reads CASSAPGLATNTGELFF. The DNA of the CDR3 is TGTGCCAGCAGCGCACCGGGACTAGCGACGAACACCGGGGAGCTGTTTTTT.

The chain recombines TRBV19 with TRBJ1-1; maybe TRBD1 (6 bases). V shed 5 bases and J shed 1 base, with 8 bases lying between them. The CDR3 loop spans 13 amino acids. Germline CDR1 is LNHDA and CDR2 is SQIVND (reference sequence). The CDR3 is CASSQTGNTEAFF. In DNA form, the CDR3 reads TGTGCCAGTAGTCAGACAGGGAACACTGAAGCTTTCTTT.

In nucleotides, the CDR3 is TGTGCCACCAGTGGTACAGGGCTAGAGACCCAGTACTTC. This translates into CATSGTGLETQYF. This rearrangement joins TRBV24-1 to TRBJ2-5; tentative D call: TRBD1 (6 bases). Trimming removed 5 bases from V and 4 bases from J, with 10 bases in between. The CDR3 is made up of 13 amino acids. The germline V gene encodes CDR1 KGHDR and CDR2 SFDVKD.